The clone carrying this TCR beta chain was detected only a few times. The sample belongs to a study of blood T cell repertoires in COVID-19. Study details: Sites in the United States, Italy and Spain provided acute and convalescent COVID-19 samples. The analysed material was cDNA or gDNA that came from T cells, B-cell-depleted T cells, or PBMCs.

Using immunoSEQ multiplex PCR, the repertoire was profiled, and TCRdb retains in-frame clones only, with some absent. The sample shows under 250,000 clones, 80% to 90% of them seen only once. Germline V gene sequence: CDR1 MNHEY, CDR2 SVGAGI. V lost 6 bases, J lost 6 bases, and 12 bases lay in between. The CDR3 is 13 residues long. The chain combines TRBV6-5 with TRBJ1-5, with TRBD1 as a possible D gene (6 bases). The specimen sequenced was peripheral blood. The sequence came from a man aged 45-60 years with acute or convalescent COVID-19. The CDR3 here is CASRPGAGQPQHF. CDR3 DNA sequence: TGTGCCAGCAGGCCAGGGGCCGGTCAGCCCCAGCATTTT.